Here is one T cell receptor (beta chain) with its context. Its antigen remains unidentified. This CDR3 is built from 14 residues. Trimming cost V 5 bases and J 3 bases; bases outside gene matches: 10. Germline loops: CDR1 GTSNPN, CDR2 SVGIG (reference sequence). The sample is drawn from a study of T cell clonotyping in hematopoietic cell transplantation. The study, taken as a whole, reports: Recipient TCR diversity dropped after transplant; expanded clonotypes rose from day 30 to 180. Graft donor and pretransplant recipient Inverse Simpson Index values predicted broader posttransplant TCR diversity. No sorting was done, leaving CD4 and CD8 contributions mixed.

Produced via immunoSEQ multiplex PCR; TCRdb's table is partial and in-frame only. The data show approximately 4,200 clones, 95% to 96% seen once. Recipients were bled about 28 days pretransplant and at posttransplant days 30, 100, 180. The material sequenced was PBMCs, taken 100 days after allogeneic stem cell transplant. This TCR came from a male patient in his thirties or forties who had an allogeneic stem cell transplant from a related donor, so the T cells may come from the graft donor. Some clones in this sample may be carry-over from other donors' samples. The chain links TRBV30 to TRBJ2-7; 7 nucleotides align to TRBD2. The DNA of the CDR3 is TGTGCCTGGCAGGGACTAAGCCCTAACTACGAGCAGTACTTC. It yields the protein CAWQGLSPNYEQYF.